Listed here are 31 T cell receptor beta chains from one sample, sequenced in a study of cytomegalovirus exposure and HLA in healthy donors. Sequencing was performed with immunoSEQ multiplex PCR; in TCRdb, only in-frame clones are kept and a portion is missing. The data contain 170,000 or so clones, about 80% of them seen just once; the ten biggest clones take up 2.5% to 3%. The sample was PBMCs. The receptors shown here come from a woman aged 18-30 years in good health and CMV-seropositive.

The CDR3 DNA sequence: TGTGCCAGCAGCCCCACCGCACTAGCGGGGGGGACGGGGAATGAGCAGTTCTTC. Amino acid sequence: CASSPTALAGGTGNEQFF. This rearrangement joins TRBV5-4 to TRBJ2-1; 13 bases agree with TRBD2. CDR1 and CDR2 (germline): SGHNT, YYREEE (reference sequence). Losses at the gene ends were 4 bases for V and 7 bases for J; bases not matched to a gene: 14. The CDR3 length is 18 residues.

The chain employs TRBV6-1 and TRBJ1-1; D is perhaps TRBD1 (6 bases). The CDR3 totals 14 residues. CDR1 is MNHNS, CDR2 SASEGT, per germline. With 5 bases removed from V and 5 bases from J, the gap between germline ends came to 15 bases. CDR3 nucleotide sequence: TGTGCCAGCAGTACGGAAACAGGGCTGACTGAAGCTTTCTTT. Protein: CASSTETGLTEAFF.

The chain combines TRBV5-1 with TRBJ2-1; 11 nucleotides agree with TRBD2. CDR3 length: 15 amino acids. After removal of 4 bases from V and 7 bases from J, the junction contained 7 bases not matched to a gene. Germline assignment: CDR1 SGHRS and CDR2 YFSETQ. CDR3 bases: TGCGCCAGCAGCCCAATAGCGGGGGGGATGAATGAGCAGTTCTTC. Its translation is CASSPIAGGMNEQFF. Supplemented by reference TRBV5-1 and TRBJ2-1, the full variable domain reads KAGVTQTPRYLIKTRGQQVTLSCSPISGHRSVSWYQQTPGQGLQFLFEYFSETQRNKGNFPGRFSGRQFSNSRSEMNVSTLELGDSALYLCASSPIAGGMNEQFFGPGTRLTVL.

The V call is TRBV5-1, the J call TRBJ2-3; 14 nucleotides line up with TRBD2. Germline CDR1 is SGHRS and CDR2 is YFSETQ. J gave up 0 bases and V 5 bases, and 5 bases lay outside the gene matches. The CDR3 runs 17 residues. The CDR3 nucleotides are TGCGCCAGCAGAAAAGGGACTAGCGGGGGAAGCACAGATACGCAGTATTTT. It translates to CASRKGTSGGSTDTQYF. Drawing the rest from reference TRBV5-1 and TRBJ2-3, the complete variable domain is KAGVTQTPRYLIKTRGQQVTLSCSPISGHRSVSWYQQTPGQGLQFLFEYFSETQRNKGNFPGRFSGRQFSNSRSEMNVSTLELGDSALYLCASRKGTSGGSTDTQYFGPGTRLTVL.

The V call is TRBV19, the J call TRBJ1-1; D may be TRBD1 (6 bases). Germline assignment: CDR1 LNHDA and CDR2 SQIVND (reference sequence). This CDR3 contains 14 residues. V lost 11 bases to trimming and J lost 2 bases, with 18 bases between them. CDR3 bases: TGTGCCGTGGCCCCGACGGGGGGCAACACTGAAGCTTTCTTT. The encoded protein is CAVAPTGGNTEAFF.

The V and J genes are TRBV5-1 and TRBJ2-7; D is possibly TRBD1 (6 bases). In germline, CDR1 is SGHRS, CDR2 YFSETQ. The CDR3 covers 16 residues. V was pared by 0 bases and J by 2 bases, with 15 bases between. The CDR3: CASSLAGDTRPYEQYF. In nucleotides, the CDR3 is TGCGCCAGCAGCTTGGCCGGGGACACCCGACCCTACGAGCAGTACTTC.

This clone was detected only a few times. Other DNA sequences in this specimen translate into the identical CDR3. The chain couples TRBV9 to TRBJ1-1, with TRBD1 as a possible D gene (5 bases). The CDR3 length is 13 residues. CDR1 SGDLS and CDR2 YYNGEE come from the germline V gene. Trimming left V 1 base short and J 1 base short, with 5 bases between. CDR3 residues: CASSVTGNTEAFF. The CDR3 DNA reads TGTGCCAGCAGCGTAACAGGGAACACTGAAGCTTTCTTT.

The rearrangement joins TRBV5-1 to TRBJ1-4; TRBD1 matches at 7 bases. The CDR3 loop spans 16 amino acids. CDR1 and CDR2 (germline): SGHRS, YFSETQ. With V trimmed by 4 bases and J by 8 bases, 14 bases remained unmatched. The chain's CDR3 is CASSLRTGLMVEKLFF. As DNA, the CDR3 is TGCGCCAGCAGCCTACGGACAGGCCTCATGGTGGAAAAACTGTTTTTT.

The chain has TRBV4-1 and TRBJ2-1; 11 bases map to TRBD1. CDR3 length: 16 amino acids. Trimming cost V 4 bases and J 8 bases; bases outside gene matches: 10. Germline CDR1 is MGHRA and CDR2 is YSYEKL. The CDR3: CASSRGTGGSWDEQFF. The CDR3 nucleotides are TGCGCCAGCAGCCGCGGGACAGGGGGATCGTGGGATGAGCAGTTCTTC.

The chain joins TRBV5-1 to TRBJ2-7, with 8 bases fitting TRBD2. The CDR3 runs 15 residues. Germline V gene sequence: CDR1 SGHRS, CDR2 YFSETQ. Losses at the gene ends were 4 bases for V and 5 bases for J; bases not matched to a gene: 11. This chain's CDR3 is CASSPPGGGRNEQYF. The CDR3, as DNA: TGCGCCAGCAGCCCGCCGGGCGGGGGGCGGAACGAGCAGTACTTC.

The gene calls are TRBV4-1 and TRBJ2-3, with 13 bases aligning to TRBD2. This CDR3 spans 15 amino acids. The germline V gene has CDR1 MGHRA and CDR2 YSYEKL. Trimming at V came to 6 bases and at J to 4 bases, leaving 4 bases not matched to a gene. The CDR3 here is CASSPGLAGPDTQYF. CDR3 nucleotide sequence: TGCGCCAGCAGTCCGGGACTAGCGGGGCCAGATACGCAGTATTTT.

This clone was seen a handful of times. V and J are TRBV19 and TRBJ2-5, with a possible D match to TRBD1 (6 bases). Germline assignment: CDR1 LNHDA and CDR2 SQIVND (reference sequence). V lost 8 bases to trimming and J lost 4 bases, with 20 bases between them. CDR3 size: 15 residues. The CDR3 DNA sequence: TGTGCCAGTGGGCTCGCCGGGACATGGGGAGAGACCCAGTACTTC. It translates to CASGLAGTWGETQYF.

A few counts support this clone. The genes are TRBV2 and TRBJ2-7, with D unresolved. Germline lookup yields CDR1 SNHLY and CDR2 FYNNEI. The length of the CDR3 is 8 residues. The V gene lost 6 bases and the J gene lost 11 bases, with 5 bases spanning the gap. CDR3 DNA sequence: TGTGCCAGCAGCCCCAAGTACTTC. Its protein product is CASSPKYF.

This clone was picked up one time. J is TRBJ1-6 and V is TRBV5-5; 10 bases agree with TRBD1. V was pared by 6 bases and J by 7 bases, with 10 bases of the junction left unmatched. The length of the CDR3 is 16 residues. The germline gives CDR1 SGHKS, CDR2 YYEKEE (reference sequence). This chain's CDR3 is CASTQGTGESNSPLHF. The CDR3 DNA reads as TGTGCCAGCACCCAGGGGACAGGGGAAAGCAATTCACCCCTCCACTTT.

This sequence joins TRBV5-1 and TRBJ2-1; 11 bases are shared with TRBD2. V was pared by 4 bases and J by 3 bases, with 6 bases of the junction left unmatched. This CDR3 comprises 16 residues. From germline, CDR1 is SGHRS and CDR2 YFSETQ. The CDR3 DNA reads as TGCGCCAGCAGCCCGGTTAGCGGGGGGGTCTACAATGAGCAGTTCTTC. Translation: CASSPVSGGVYNEQFF.

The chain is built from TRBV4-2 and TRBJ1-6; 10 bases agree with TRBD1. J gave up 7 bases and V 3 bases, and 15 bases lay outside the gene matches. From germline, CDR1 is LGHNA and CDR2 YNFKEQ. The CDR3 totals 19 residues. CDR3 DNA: TGTGCCAGCAGCCAGGATCCGGGACAGGGGACTTCTTGGAATTCACCCCTCCACTTT. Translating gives CASSQDPGQGTSWNSPLHF.

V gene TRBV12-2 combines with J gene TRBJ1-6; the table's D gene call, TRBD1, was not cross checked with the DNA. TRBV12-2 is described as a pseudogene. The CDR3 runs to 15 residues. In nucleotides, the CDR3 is TGTGCAAGTCGCTTAGGGGACAGGGAGGGTTCACCCCTCCACTTT. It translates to CASRLGDREGSPLHF.

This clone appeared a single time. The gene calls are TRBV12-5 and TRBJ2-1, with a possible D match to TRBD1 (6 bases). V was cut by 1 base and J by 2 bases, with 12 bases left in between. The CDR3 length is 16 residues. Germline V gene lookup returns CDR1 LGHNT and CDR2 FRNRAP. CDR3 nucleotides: TGTGCTAGTGGTTTGGCCCGGACAGCACCCTACAATGAGCAGTTCTTC. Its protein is CASGLARTAPYNEQFF.

As DNA, the CDR3 is TGTGCCAGCAGTGGGGCCGCCGGGACTCACTACGAGCAGTACTTC. It specifies CASSGAAGTHYEQYF. This sequence joins TRBV6-1 and TRBJ2-7; TRBD2 is a possible D gene (6 bases). The CDR3 is made up of 15 amino acids. V shed 4 bases and J shed 3 bases, with 16 bases lying between them. Germline loops: CDR1 MNHNS, CDR2 SASEGT.

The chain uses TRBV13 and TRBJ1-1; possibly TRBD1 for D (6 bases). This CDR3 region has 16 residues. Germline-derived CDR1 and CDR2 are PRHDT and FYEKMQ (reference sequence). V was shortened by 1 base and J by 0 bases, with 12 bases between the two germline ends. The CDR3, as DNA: TGTGCCAGCAGCTTAGCACAGGGTAGGATGAACACTGAAGCTTTCTTT. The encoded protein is CASSLAQGRMNTEAFF.

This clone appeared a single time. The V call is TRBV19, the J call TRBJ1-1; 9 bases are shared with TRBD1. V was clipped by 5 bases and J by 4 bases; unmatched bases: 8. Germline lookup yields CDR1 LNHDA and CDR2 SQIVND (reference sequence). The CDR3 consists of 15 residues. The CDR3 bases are TGTGCCAGTAGTGCTACAGGGGGCCTGGGCACTGAAGCTTTCTTT. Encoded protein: CASSATGGLGTEAFF.

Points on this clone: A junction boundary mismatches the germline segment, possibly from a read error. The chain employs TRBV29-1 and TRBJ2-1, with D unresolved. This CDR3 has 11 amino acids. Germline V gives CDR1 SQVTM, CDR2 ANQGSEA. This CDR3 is CSVEGRLEQFF. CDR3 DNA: TGCAGCGTCGAAGGGCGACTTGAGCAGTTCTTC.

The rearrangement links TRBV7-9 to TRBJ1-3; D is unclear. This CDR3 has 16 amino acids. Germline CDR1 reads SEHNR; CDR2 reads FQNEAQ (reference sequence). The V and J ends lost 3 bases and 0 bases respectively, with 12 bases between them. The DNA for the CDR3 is TGTGCCAGCAGCTTCGCGTTGGGCACCTCTGGAAACACCATATATTTT. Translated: CASSFALGTSGNTIYF.

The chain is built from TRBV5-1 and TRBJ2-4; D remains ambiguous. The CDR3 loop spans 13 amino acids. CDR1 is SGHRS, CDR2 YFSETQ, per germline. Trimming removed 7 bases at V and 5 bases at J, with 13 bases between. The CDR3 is CASARGPENIQYF. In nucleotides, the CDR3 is TGCGCCAGCGCAAGAGGCCCCGAAAACATTCAGTACTTC.

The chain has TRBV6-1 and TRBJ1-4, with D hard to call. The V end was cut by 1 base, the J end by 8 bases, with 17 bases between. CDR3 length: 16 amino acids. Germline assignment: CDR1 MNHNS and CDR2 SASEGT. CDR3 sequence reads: CASSEGVGGSGEKLFF. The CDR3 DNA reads TGTGCCAGCAGTGAAGGGGTCGGAGGGAGTGGAGAAAAACTGTTTTTT.

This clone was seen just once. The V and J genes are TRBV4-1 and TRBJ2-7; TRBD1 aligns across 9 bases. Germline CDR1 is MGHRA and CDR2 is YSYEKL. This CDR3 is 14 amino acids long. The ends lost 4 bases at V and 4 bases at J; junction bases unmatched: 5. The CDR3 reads CASSPGTGRYEQYF. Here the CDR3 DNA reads TGCGCCAGCAGCCCGGGGACAGGGAGGTACGAGCAGTACTTC.

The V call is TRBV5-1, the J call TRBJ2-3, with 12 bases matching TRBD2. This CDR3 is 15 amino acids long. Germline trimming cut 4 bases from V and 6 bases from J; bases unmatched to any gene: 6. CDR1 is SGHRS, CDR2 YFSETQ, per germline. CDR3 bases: TGCGCCAGCAGCACCTGGACTAGCGGGGCGGATACGCAGTATTTT. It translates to CASSTWTSGADTQYF.

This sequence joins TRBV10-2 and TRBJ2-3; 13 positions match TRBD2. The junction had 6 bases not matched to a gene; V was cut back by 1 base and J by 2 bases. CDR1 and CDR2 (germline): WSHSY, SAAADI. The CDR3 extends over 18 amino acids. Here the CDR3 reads CASSEFPGLAGVTDTQYF. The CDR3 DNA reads TGCGCCAGCAGTGAGTTCCCCGGACTAGCGGGAGTCACAGATACGCAGTATTTT.

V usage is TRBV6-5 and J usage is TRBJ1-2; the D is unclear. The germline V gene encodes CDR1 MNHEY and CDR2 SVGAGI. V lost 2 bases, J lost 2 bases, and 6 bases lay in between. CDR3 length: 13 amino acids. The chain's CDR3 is CASSYASNYGYTF. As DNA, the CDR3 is TGTGCCAGCAGTTACGCGTCCAACTATGGCTACACCTTC.

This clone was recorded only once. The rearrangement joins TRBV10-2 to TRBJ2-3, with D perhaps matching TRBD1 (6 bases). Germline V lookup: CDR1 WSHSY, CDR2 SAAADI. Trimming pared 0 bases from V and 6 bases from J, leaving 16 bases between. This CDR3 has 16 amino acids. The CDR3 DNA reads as TGCGCCAGCAGTGAGTCGACGTTAGTCCAGGGGGATACGCAGTATTTT. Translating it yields CASSESTLVQGDTQYF.

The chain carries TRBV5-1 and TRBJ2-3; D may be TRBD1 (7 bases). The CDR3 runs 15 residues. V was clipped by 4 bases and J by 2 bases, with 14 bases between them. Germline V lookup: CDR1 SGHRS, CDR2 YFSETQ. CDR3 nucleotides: TGCGCCAGCAGCCCGGGGGACAGAATCACAGATACGCAGTATTTT. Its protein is CASSPGDRITDTQYF.